This T cell receptor beta chain was documented in a study of Graves' ophthalmopathy and Graves' hyperthyroidism. Study-wide background: The authors collected peripheral blood at initial diagnosis, before any treatment. Notes on the study in general: Blood shared most expanded thyroid clonotypes above 0.001 frequency. Ophthalmopathy progression was predicted with 55% to 71% sensitivity and about 72% specificity.

Amplifying from RNA transcripts, the study obtained TCR beta CDR3 regions. An opening RT-PCR round employed HTBI primers and preceded a second-round multiplex PCR. TCRdb recomputed calls from the multiplex PCR reads with MiXCR, one row per CDR3 protein. The table lists roughly 380,000 distinct CDR3 sequences, 15% of them singletons. Trimming cost V 7 bases and J 5 bases, with 21 bases left between them. Germline values: CDR1 MNHNS, CDR2 SASEGT. This CDR3 region has 15 residues. Remarks on this clonotype: What it binds is not known.

The chain is built from TRBV6-1 and TRBJ2-7; D might be TRBD2 (6 bases). This receptor was taken from a young woman with stable Graves' hyperthyroidism. The sample comprised peripheral blood. CDR3 bases: TGTGCCAGCACCGCCGGCGGTAGCGGTCTGGACGAGCAGTACTTC. Its protein is CASTAGGSGLDEQYF.